This T cell receptor (beta chain) was profiled in a study of cytomegalovirus exposure and HLA in healthy donors (dated by TCRdb to the late 2010s). Turning to the overall study: According to an earlier analysis of 587 of the donors, roughly 180 million T cells yielded 100 million or so unique TCR beta sequences and approximately 280 Gb of sequence data. An early release covering 500 to 750 HLA-typed donors comprised about 290 gigabases of sequencing data and around 86 million unique TCR sequences. Of the roughly 400 genotyped donors, 75% to 85% were placed in the genetic ancestry cluster associated with self-reported Caucasian donors. The aim of the study was to test whether cataloging public T cell receptors could identify signatures of past pathogen exposure. The T cell repertoires of several hundred subjects were profiled by immunosequencing and related to cytomegalovirus serostatus. In addition to the first cohort of 666 subjects, a separate validation cohort of 120 different subjects was used. High-throughput TCR immunosequencing, statistical association of individual TCRs with disease status, and machine learning were combined to predict cytomegalovirus infection status. A later analysis re-analyzed previously published TCR beta repertoires from hundreds of donors and added high-resolution HLA genotyping to study TCR occurrence patterns. The later analysis used no new phenotypic data to find candidate immune exposures, relying instead on TCR beta sequences and their occurrence across donors. An earlier analysis of 500 to 650 of the donors applied high-throughput TCR beta sequencing to assess whether each TCR beta V gene segment acted as functional or pseudogenic. Alongside the repertoire data, information on donor age, sex, ethnicity and CMV serostatus was compiled. In a later genetic analysis, genome-wide SNP genotypes for about three fifths of the roughly 670 donors were used, and that subset was treated as a discovery cohort. All discovery cohort repertoires had been generated on a single sequencing platform. Both class I and class II loci were covered by HLA typing, at four-digit resolution. Typing coverage differed by locus: A, B, C, DRB1 and DQB1 were typed in roughly 620-630 donors, DQA1 in 522, DPA1 in 606, and DPB1 in just under 490. Roughly 5 DR-DQ haplotypes were handled as single units for association and clustering, since linkage in the cohort was strong. Across roughly 420 genotyped donors of the cohort, an average of approximately 240,000 unique TCR beta nucleotide sequences per donor were sequenced, and about a sixth of those sequences were non-productive. Results the study describes overall, beyond this receptor: Because the 87-base-pair reads could not distinguish some IMGT-functional V segments, including TRBV6-2 and TRBV6-3, those segments were excluded. An association between a missense DCLRE1C variant and V-gene and J-gene trimming of TCR beta chains was found in a later genetic analysis and replicated in an independent cohort. A total of fewer than 200 TCR beta chains were listed by the study as associated with cytomegalovirus. A further reported finding was that TCR beta sequences accurately predicted the HLA-A and HLA-B alleles for most subjects in the first cohort. Most TCR sequences were seen in very few donors, while some public TCRs were found in many individuals. It was suggested by the authors that the approach could potentially be generalized to other disease states and immunological phenotypes. Roughly uniform sequencing depth across donors was assumed in presence/absence analyses, although this assumption may not hold. Some 15 rarely observed V segments, including chromosome 9 orphons, were excluded from the earlier analysis of almost 600 of the donors because counts were too low. The only immune exposure information available for the cohort was CMV serostatus. According to a later analysis, TCR association rates differed among HLA loci, with DRB1 alleles showing the most associated TCRs and HLA-C alleles showing the fewest. Only TCR beta chains were sequenced in this cohort, and the absence of alpha or paired-chain data limited detectable features. In a later analysis, HLA-associated TCR beta chains showed more clonal expansion and lower generation probabilities than non-associated chains that were equally common. Linkage disequilibrium might explain the correlated functional status among segregating V segments, but an unknown experimental factor could not be excluded. Compared with the 666-donor mean, donors in an Asian-associated ancestry cluster had fewer N-insertions in productive TCRs, according to a later genetic analysis. Assigning TCR associations to individual alleles was difficult when HLA alleles, especially DR and DQ, strongly co-occurred. In vitro tests confirmed that a few of the cytomegalovirus-associated TCR beta chains recognize cytomegalovirus antigens. According to a later analysis, most CMV-associated TCR beta chains appeared to be HLA-restricted, and the HLA associations seemed to be driven largely by CMV exposure. The sequencing pipeline was judged likely to have produced a cluster of highly shared sequence variants as a technical artifact. Because HLA typing was unavailable for some donors at each locus, only the typed subset was used in association tests. In both the original and validation cohorts, the classifier was reported to diagnose cytomegalovirus status with high specificity and sensitivity. A later analysis associated 16,951 TCR beta sequences with specific HLA alleles at a false discovery rate of 0.05. In an earlier analysis of about 600 of the donors, most TCR beta V segments appeared in productive rearrangements about 87% or about 30% of the time, broadly matching IMGT annotations. In a later analysis, several top co-occurrence clusters were reported to appear linked to parvovirus B19, influenza, CMV and Epstein-Barr virus.

The cohort was made up of around 720 healthy bone marrow donors. All cohort members were sampled while nominally healthy, although unrecorded immune exposures were likely present. The donor tested CMV seronegative and was one of the 352 seronegative cohort members. Each donor provided a peripheral blood sample, and peripheral blood mononuclear cells were used for TCR beta sequencing. Genomic DNA extraction from the blood cell samples was performed with the Qiagen DNeasy Blood Extraction Kit. Receptors were amplified or captured by the immunoSEQ multiplex PCR assay. For the multiplex PCR, a mixture combining 60 forward primers for TCR Vbeta segments and 13 reverse primers for TCR Jbeta segments was used. The CDR3 region of rearranged TCR beta genes was amplified from genomic DNA with a multiplex PCR assay. The amplified TCR beta libraries were sequenced on the Illumina HiSeq System as 87-base-pair reads. The authors' pipeline ran thus. Across the 500 to 700 repertoires, a later analysis counted some 81 million unique TCR beta chains, roughly 11 million of which were shared by at least two donors. Raw reads were error-corrected and collapsed into unique sequences by a nearest-neighbor algorithm in which closely related sequences were merged to remove PCR and sequencing errors. CDR3 sequences were aligned to IMGT reference sequences to assign V, D and J gene segments. For a sequence to be retained, a match of at least six nucleotides to both a V gene segment and a J gene segment was required. A rearrangement counted as productive if the CDR3 had no stop codons and remained in frame with V and J, and every other rearrangement counted as non-productive. CDR3 was defined according to IMGT convention as the region running from the second conserved V-encoded cysteine to the conserved J-encoded phenylalanine. Sequences without an unambiguous match to a single V gene segment were excluded from the earlier analysis of over 500 of the donors. An earlier analysis of almost 600 of the donors classified V segments as functional when productive rearrangements were above 56.7% and as segregating when the standard deviation between donors was above 5%. A statistical classification framework was built for diagnosing cytomegalovirus status from the catalog of TCR beta chain sequences. V and J gene assignment, in a later analysis, came from comparing TCR nucleotide sequences with IMGT/GENE-DB human TR gene sequences. Using the TCRdist pipeline, a later analysis assigned CDR3 sequences along with most-parsimonious VDJ recombination scenarios. In a later analysis, each TCR beta chain was defined by its CDR3 amino acid sequence together with its V-gene family, and reads lacking a unique V-gene family were excluded. To address suspected cross-contamination and a sequencing artifact, a later analysis removed approximately 590 highly shared, low-generation-probability nucleotide sequences. In a later analysis, a clonal expansion index was calculated for each public chain from normalized within-repertoire ranks of inferred template counts. In a later analysis, generation probabilities were computed with a VDJ recombination model fitted to out-of-frame rearrangements, and the resulting probabilities were checked against IGoR. A later analysis scored TCR-TCR, TCR-HLA and TCR-CMV co-occurrence with hypergeometric tests, applying a repertoire-size bias correction to TCR pairs. False discovery rates were estimated in a later analysis by permuting HLA or CMV assignments 20 times. A later analysis grouped co-occurring TCRs with DBSCAN, adding TCRdist sequence similarity when clustering within HLA-allele-positive subsets. Repertoires with fewer than 30,000 or more than 120,000 public chains, plus five repertoires with anomalous nucleotide sharing, were excluded from co-occurrence clustering. The source is immuneACCESS, and TCRdb retained only in-frame sequences with V and J called. Part of the clones is not carried over; for the studies checked, unresolved V genes explain less than half of this, and the remainder is unexplained. Clone size and V and J calls were adopted from that table, with D and trimming inferred from the DNA. This sample holds under 150,000 clones; around nine tenths were observed only once. The ten largest clones represent more than 4.5% of the sample.

V gives up 0 bases and J gives up 2 bases, and the segment between their germline ends measures 13 bases. The CDR1 and CDR2 encoded by the germline V gene are KGHSH and LQKENI. The CDR3 covers 16 residues, taking in both the cysteine and the phenylalanine. Only the CDR3 DNA stays, 48 bases, in frame from base 1. Turning to this clone: What antigen it recognizes has not been identified. No qualities accompany the bases; no much larger clone lies one base away.

The sequence was obtained from a woman in her twenties or thirties in good health and CMV-seronegative. This chain joins TRBV18 to TRBJ2-5, with the D gene too uncertain to name. The sequenced sample consisted of PBMCs. The CDR3 here reads CASSPPILGWQETQYF. The DNA sequence reads TGTGCCAGCTCACCACCTATACTCGGTTGGCAAGAGACCCAGTACTTC.